This TCR beta chain was sequenced for a study of T cell responses to AZD1222 COVID-19 vaccine. With 5 bases removed from V and 6 bases from J, the gap between germline ends came to 11 bases. The CDR3 totals 13 residues. Germline V gene data show CDR1 as MDHEN and CDR2 as SYDVKM. The protocol was immunoSEQ multiplex PCR, while the TCRdb copy is restricted to in-frame clones and leaves out a portion. Of about 67,000 clones listed, 80% to 85% are singletons. Points from the study as a whole: Repertoire samples came only from after the peak T cell response. Baseline antibody screening turned up just a handful of seropositive AZD1222 recipients. Nearly half of spike-specific TCRs reportedly target variant regions that are unmutated in the B.1.351 and B.1.1.7 variants.

Regarding this clone: Its cognate antigen is unknown.

The receptor comes from an adult in good health. V is TRBV28 and J is TRBJ1-5; no reliable D call. The starting material was peripheral blood, obtained on day 0 of AZD1222 vaccination. CDR3: CASSLPGGQPQHF. The CDR3 region has the DNA TGTGCCAGCAGTCTCCCTGGTGGTCAGCCCCAGCATTTT.